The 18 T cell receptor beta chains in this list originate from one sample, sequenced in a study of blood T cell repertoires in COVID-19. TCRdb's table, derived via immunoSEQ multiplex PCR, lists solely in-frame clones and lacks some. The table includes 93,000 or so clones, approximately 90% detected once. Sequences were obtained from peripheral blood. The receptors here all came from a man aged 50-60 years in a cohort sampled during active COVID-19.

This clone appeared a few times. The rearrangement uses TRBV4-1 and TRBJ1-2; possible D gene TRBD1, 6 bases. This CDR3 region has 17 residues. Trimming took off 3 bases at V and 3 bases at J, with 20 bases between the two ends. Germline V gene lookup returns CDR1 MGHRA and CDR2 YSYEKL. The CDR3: CASSHDVKRQDHYGYTF. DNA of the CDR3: TGCGCCAGCAGCCATGACGTAAAGAGACAGGATCACTATGGCTACACCTTC.

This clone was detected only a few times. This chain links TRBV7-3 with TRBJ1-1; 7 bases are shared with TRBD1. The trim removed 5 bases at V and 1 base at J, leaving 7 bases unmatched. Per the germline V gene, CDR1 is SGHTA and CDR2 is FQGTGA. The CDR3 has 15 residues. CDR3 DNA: TGTGCCAGCAGCCCGCGACAGGGCCGGAACACTGAAGCTTTCTTT. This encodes CASSPRQGRNTEAFF.

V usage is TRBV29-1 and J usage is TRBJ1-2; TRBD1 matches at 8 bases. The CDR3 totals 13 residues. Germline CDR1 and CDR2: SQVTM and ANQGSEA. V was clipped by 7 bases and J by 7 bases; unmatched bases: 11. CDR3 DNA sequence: TGCAGCGCCGGGTCCTCAGGGGGCCCTGGCTACACCTTC. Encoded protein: CSAGSSGGPGYTF.

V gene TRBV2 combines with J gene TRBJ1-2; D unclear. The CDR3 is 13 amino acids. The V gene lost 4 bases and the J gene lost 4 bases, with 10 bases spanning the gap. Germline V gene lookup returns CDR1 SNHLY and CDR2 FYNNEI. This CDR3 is CASSVVGAYGYTF. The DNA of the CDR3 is TGTGCCAGCAGTGTTGTAGGAGCCTATGGCTACACCTTC.

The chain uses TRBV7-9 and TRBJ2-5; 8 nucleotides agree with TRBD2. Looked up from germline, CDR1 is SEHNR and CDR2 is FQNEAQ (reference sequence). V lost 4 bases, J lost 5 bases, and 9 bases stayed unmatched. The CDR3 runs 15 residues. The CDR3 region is CASSSTTGGRETQYF. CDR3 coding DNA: TGTGCCAGCAGCTCGACCACGGGGGGGCGGGAGACCCAGTACTTC.

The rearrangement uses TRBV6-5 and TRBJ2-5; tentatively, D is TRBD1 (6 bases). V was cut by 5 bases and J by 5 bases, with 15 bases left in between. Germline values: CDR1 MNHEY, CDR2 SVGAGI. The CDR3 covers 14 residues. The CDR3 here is CASSRGIHAETQYF. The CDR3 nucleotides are TGTGCCAGCAGTAGGGGGATACATGCGGAGACCCAGTACTTC.

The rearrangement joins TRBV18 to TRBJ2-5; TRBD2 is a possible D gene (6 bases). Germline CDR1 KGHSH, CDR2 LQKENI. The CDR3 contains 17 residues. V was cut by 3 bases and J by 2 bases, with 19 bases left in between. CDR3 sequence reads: CASSPGAGRGKQETQYF. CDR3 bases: TGTGCCAGCTCACCGGGAGCAGGACGGGGGAAACAAGAGACCCAGTACTTC.

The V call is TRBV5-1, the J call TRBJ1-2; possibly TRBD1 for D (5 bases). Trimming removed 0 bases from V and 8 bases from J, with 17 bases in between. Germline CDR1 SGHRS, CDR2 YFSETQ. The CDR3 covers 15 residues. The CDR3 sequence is CASSLEAGPSGGYTF. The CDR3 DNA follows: TGCGCCAGCAGCTTGGAGGCAGGGCCGTCGGGCGGCTACACCTTC.

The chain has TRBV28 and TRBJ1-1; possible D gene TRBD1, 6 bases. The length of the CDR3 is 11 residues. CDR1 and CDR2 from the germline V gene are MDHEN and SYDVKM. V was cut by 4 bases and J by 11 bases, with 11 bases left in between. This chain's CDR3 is CASSWSGGAFF. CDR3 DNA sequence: TGTGCCAGCAGTTGGAGTGGGGGCGCTTTCTTT.

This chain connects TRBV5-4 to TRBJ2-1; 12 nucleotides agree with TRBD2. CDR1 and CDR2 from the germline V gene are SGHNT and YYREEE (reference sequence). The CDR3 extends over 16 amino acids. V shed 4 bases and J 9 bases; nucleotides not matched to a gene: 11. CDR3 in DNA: TGTGCCAGCAGCCCACTACTAGCGGGGGGTACGGGTGAGCAGTTCTTC. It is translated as CASSPLLAGGTGEQFF.

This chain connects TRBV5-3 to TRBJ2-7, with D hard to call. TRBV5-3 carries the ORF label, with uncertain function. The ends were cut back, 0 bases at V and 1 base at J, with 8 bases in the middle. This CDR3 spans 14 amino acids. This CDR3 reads CARSLGEVSYEQYF. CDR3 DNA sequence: TGTGCCAGAAGCTTGGGAGAGGTTTCCTACGAGCAGTACTTC.

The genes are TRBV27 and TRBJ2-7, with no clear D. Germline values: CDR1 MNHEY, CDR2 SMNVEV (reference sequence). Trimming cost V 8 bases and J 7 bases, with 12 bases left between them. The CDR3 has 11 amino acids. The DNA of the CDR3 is TGTGCCAGCGTAGACTGGCCAGAGCAGTACTTC. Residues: CASVDWPEQYF.

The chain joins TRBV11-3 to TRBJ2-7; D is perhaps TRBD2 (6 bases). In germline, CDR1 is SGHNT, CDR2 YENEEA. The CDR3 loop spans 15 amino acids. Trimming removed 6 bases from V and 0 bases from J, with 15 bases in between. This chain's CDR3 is CASSRDWGSSYEQYF. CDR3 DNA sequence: TGTGCCAGCAGTCGGGACTGGGGAAGCTCCTACGAGCAGTACTTC.

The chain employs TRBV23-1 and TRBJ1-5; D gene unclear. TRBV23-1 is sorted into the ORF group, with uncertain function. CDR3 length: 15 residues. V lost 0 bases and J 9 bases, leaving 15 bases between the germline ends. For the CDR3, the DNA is TGCGCCAGCAGTCAATCGCCCCGGGAGGGTGGGCCCCAGCATTTT. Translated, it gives CASSQSPREGGPQHF.

CDR3 protein: CASSVEGADYNEQFF. In nucleotides, the CDR3 is TGTGCCAGCAGCGTAGAGGGGGCAGATTACAATGAGCAGTTCTTC. The chain links TRBV9 to TRBJ2-1, with 7 nucleotides matching TRBD1. This CDR3 is built from 15 residues. Losses at the gene ends were 0 bases for V and 4 bases for J; bases not matched to a gene: 4. CDR1 SGDLS and CDR2 YYNGEE come from the germline V gene.

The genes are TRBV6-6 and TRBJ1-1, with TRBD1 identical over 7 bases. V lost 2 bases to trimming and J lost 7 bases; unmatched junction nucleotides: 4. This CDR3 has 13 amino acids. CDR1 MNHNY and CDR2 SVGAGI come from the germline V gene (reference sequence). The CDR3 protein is CASSYVQGDEAFF. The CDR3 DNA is TGTGCCAGCAGTTACGTCCAGGGGGATGAAGCTTTCTTT.

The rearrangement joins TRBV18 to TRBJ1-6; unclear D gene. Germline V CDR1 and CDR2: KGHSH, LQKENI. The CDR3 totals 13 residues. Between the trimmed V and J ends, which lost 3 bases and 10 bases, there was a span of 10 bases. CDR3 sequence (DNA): TGTGCCAGCTCACCGACACAAGAATCACCCCTCCACTTT. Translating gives CASSPTQESPLHF.

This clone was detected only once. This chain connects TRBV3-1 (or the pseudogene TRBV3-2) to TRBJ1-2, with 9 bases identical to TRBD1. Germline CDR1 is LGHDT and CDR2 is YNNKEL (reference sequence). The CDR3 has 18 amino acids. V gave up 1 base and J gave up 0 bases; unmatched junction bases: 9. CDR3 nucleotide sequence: TGTGCCAGCAGCCAAGCAGACAGGGGGGGGGTCTCTAACTATGGCTACACCTTC. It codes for CASSQADRGGVSNYGYTF.